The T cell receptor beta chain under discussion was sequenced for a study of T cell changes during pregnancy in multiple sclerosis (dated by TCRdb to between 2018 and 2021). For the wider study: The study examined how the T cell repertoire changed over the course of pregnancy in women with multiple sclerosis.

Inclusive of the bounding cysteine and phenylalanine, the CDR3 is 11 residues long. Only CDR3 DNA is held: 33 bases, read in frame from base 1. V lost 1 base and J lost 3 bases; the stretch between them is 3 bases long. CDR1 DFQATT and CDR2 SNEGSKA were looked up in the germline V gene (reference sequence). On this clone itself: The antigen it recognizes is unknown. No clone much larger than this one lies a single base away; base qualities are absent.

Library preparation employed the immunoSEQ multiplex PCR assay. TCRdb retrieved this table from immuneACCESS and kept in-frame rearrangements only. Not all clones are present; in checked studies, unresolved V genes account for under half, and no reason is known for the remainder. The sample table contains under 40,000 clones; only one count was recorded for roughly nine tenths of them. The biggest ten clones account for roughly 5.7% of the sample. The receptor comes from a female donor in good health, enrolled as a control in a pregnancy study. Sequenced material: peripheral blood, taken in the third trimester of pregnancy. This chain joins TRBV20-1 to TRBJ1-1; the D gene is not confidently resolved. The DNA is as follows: TGCAGTGCTAGAGGAGACACTGAAGCTTTCTTT. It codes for CSARGDTEAFF.